The 30 T cell receptor beta chains below were found in one sample sequenced in a study of cytomegalovirus exposure and HLA in healthy donors. The PCR ran on 60 Vbeta and 13 Jbeta primers. Measured with immunoSEQ multiplex PCR; TCRdb has only the in-frame clones, and not every one. The sample has approximately 100,000 clones, 74% seen once. The specimen was PBMCs. These receptors were taken from a man aged 50 to 59 in good health and CMV-seropositive.

The chain links TRBV27 to TRBJ2-7; the match to TRBD1 covers 9 bases. The CDR3 loop spans 14 amino acids. Germline V gives CDR1 MNHEY, CDR2 SMNVEV (reference sequence). V shed 5 bases and J 2 bases; nucleotides not matched to a gene: 4. CDR3 protein: CASSQYRGPYEQYF. CDR3 nucleotide sequence: TGTGCCAGCAGTCAGTACAGGGGGCCCTACGAGCAGTACTTC.

V usage is TRBV19 and J usage is TRBJ2-7; weak D call: TRBD2 (6 bases). This CDR3 is built from 13 residues. V lost 7 bases to trimming and J lost 3 bases, with 13 bases between them. Germline loops: CDR1 LNHDA, CDR2 SQIVND (reference sequence). This CDR3 reads CASKKGGGYEQYF. Here the CDR3 DNA reads TGTGCCAGTAAGAAGGGAGGTGGCTACGAGCAGTACTTC.

The rearrangement joins TRBV2 to TRBJ1-5; TRBD1 is a possible D gene (5 bases). Germline loops: CDR1 SNHLY, CDR2 FYNNEI. The CDR3 has 14 amino acids. The V and J ends lost 6 bases and 2 bases respectively, with 11 bases between them. The CDR3 loop is CASRDTYRNQPQHF. CDR3 in DNA: TGTGCCAGCAGGGACACCTATCGCAATCAGCCCCAGCATTTT.

The V call is TRBV5-5, the J call TRBJ1-1, with TRBD1 matching over 10 bases. The CDR3 is made up of 14 amino acids. Germline V gene sequence: CDR1 SGHKS, CDR2 YYEKEE (reference sequence). V lost 5 bases and J lost 5; bases outside the gene matches: 6. The CDR3 spells CASRHGTGVTEAFF. The CDR3 DNA sequence: TGTGCCAGCAGACACGGGACAGGGGTTACTGAAGCTTTCTTT. The variable domain in full, completed from reference TRBV5-5 and TRBJ1-1, reads DAGVTQSPTHLIKTRGQQVTLRCSPISGHKSVSWYQQVLGQGPQFIFQYYEKEERGRGNFPDRFSARQFPNYSSELNVNALLLGDSALYLCASRHGTGVTEAFFGQGTRLTVV.

This clone has just one count. The chain joins TRBV2 to TRBJ2-5; D is perhaps TRBD2 (5 bases). V was trimmed by 4 bases and J by 9 bases, leaving 15 bases between them. Germline V gene lookup returns CDR1 SNHLY and CDR2 FYNNEI. This CDR3 contains 13 residues. CDR3 amino acids: CASSGQTRGSQYF. The CDR3 region has the DNA TGTGCCAGCAGTGGTCAAACCCGCGGGTCCCAGTACTTC.

The J gene is TRBJ1-1, the V gene TRBV7-6; D is unresolved. The CDR3 runs to 16 residues. The V end was cut by 5 bases, the J end by 1 base, with 17 bases between. In germline, CDR1 is SGHVS, CDR2 FNYEAQ. The DNA of the CDR3 is TGTGCCAGCAGCCCTCAATTGCGGGTTTCGAACACTGAAGCTTTCTTT. Translation gives CASSPQLRVSNTEAFF.

The chain uses TRBV15 and TRBJ2-5, with no clear D. Trimming removed 2 bases from V and 0 bases from J, with 13 bases in between. The CDR3 extends over 16 amino acids. Per the germline V gene, CDR1 is LNHNV and CDR2 is YYDKDF (reference sequence). The CDR3 spells CATSRLSTRYQETQYF. CDR3 DNA sequence: TGTGCCACCAGCAGACTCTCAACCCGGTACCAAGAGACCCAGTACTTC.

This clone rates as medium-sized. The genes are TRBV6-1 and TRBJ2-1; 10 bases line up with TRBD2. The CDR3 sequence is 15 residues long. Germline V gene sequence: CDR1 MNHNS, CDR2 SASEGT. V shed 2 bases, J shed 9 bases, and the junction held 7 bases outside the gene matches. The CDR3 region has the DNA TGTGCCAGCAGTGAATCGGGACTAGCGACTGGTGAGCAGTTCTTC. Amino acid sequence: CASSESGLATGEQFF.

This clone turned up a few times. The CDR3 loop is CASSLAQGDDIQYF. The CDR3, as DNA: TGTGCCAGCAGCTTGGCCCAGGGGGATGACATTCAGTACTTC. The chain joins TRBV5-4 to TRBJ2-4, with TRBD1 identical over 7 bases. V shed 0 bases and J 8 bases; nucleotides not matched to a gene: 5. CDR3 length: 14 amino acids. CDR1 and CDR2 (germline): SGHNT, YYREEE (reference sequence). Full variable domain (outside the CDR3, taken from reference TRBV5-4 and TRBJ2-4): ETGVTQSPTHLIKTRGQQVTLRCSSQSGHNTVSWYQQALGQGPQFIFQYYREEENGRGNFPPRFSGLQFPNYSSELNVNALELDDSALYLCASSLAQGDDIQYFGAGTRLSVL.

The genes are TRBV27 and TRBJ2-7, with a weak D call TRBD2 (5 bases). The CDR3 has 10 amino acids. Germline loops: CDR1 MNHEY, CDR2 SMNVEV (reference sequence). V was shortened by 8 bases and J by 7 bases, with 9 bases between the two germline ends. The CDR3 spells CASGLREQYF. The CDR3 coding sequence is TGTGCCAGCGGACTGCGGGAGCAGTACTTC.

The V call is TRBV5-1, the J call TRBJ1-6; 9 bases match TRBD1. CDR3 length: 14 amino acids. J lost 10 bases, V lost 3 bases, and 5 bases had no gene match. CDR1 and CDR2 (germline): SGHRS, YFSETQ. The CDR3 nucleotides read TGCGCCAGCAGCTCTCCGGGACAGGGCTCACCCCTCCACTTT. It encodes CASSSPGQGSPLHF.

V gene TRBV6-6 combines with J gene TRBJ2-5, with 7 bases that match TRBD1. The CDR3 extends over 14 amino acids. The ends lost 5 bases at V and 1 base at J; junction bases unmatched: 4. The germline V gene has CDR1 MNHNY and CDR2 SVGAGI (reference sequence). The CDR3 reads CASSPGTVQETQYF. The CDR3 coding sequence is TGTGCCAGCAGTCCCGGGACAGTCCAAGAGACCCAGTACTTC.

The chain couples TRBV12-5 to TRBJ2-3, with 9 nucleotides matching TRBD1. The CDR3 covers 15 residues. V lost 6 bases, J lost 4 bases, and 8 bases stayed unmatched. Per germline, CDR1 LGHNT and CDR2 FRNRAP. Here the CDR3 DNA reads TGTGCTAGTGGGCGGTGGACAGGGGCGCCAGATACGCAGTATTTT. Encoded protein: CASGRWTGAPDTQYF. Looking up the rest from reference TRBV12-5 and TRBJ2-3 gives the full variable domain: DARVTQTPRHKVTEMGQEVTMRCQPILGHNTVFWYRQTMMQGLELLAYFRNRAPLDDSGMPKDRFSAEMPDATLATLKIQPSEPRDSAVYFCASGRWTGAPDTQYFGPGTRLTVL.

The chain joins TRBV27 to TRBJ2-5, with D perhaps matching TRBD1 (6 bases). Germline assignment: CDR1 MNHEY and CDR2 SMNVEV (reference sequence). Trimming removed 6 bases at V and 4 bases at J, with 18 bases between. This CDR3 contains 15 residues. The CDR3 loop reads CASRVRGWLGETQYF. In DNA form, the CDR3 reads TGTGCCAGCAGGGTCAGGGGATGGTTAGGAGAGACCCAGTACTTC.

The rearrangement joins TRBV5-1 to TRBJ1-5; D unresolved. The V gene's germline CDR1 is SGHRS and CDR2 YFSETQ. The CDR3 contains 13 residues. Trimming pared 4 bases from V and 10 bases from J, leaving 15 bases between. CDR3 sequence (DNA): TGCGCCAGCAGCCAAGAAGGAGGGATACCCCAGCATTTT. Its protein is CASSQEGGIPQHF.

This clone has just a few counts. The V call is TRBV12-5, the J call TRBJ2-5, with a possible D match to TRBD2 (6 bases). With 3 bases removed from V and 3 bases from J, the gap between germline ends came to 11 bases. CDR3 length: 14 residues. CDR1 is LGHNT, CDR2 FRNRAP, per germline. The CDR3, as DNA: TGTGCTAGTGGTTTCGGACGGAGGGAAGAGACCCAGTACTTC. This translates into CASGFGRREETQYF.

This clone appeared a single time. The chain joins TRBV6-5 to TRBJ2-1; 12 bases match TRBD2. J lost 2 bases, V lost 6 bases, and 2 bases had no gene match. This CDR3 contains 15 residues. The germline gives CDR1 MNHEY, CDR2 SVGAGI. CDR3 protein: CASSLAGGTYNEQFF. For the CDR3, the DNA is TGTGCCAGCAGCCTAGCGGGAGGGACCTACAATGAGCAGTTCTTC.

This chain joins TRBV5-4 and TRBJ1-1, with 7 positions matching TRBD1. The V gene end was trimmed by 3 bases and the J gene end by 1 base; junction bases not matched to a gene: 3. Germline values: CDR1 SGHNT, CDR2 YYREEE (reference sequence). This CDR3 is built from 14 residues. CDR3 nucleotides: TGTGCCAGCAGCTACAGGGGAGGGAACACTGAAGCTTTCTTT. It is translated as CASSYRGGNTEAFF.

The gene calls are TRBV7-9 and TRBJ2-7; the match to TRBD1 covers 8 bases. Trimming removed 6 bases from V and 7 bases from J; junction bases left unmatched: 5. The CDR3 is 12 amino acids. CDR1 and CDR2 (germline): SEHNR, FQNEAQ (reference sequence). The CDR3 loop is CASSSGQGEQYF. CDR3 DNA: TGTGCCAGCAGTTCCGGACAGGGAGAGCAGTACTTC.

The chain is built from TRBV5-8 and TRBJ2-3; 7 nucleotides align to TRBD2. Germline V gene sequence: CDR1 SGHTS, CDR2 YDEGEE. V shed 4 bases, J shed 2 bases, and the junction held 10 bases outside the gene matches. The CDR3 is 16 residues long. The chain's CDR3 is CASSVGSGLNTDTQYF. In DNA, the CDR3 is TGTGCCAGCAGCGTAGGGTCGGGACTAAACACAGATACGCAGTATTTT.

J is TRBJ1-2 and V is TRBV10-3; D is uncertain. Germline V CDR1 and CDR2: ENHRY, SYGVKD. CDR3 length: 14 residues. V dropped 4 bases and J dropped 2 bases, with 11 bases sitting between them. The CDR3 loop reads CAISVRFENYGYTF. CDR3 nucleotide sequence: TGTGCCATCAGTGTTAGATTCGAAAACTATGGCTACACCTTC.

The rearrangement joins TRBV4-1 to TRBJ1-6; no firm D call. CDR1 and CDR2 from the germline V gene are MGHRA and YSYEKL. Trimming took off 0 bases at V and 4 bases at J, with 16 bases between the two ends. CDR3 size: 18 residues. The CDR3 sequence is CASSQDVFEVRYNSPLHF. DNA for the CDR3: TGCGCCAGCAGCCAAGATGTATTCGAAGTCAGGTATAATTCACCCCTCCACTTT.

The J gene is TRBJ1-1, the V gene TRBV27, with D possibly matching TRBD1 (5 bases). The V gene's germline CDR1 is MNHEY and CDR2 SMNVEV (reference sequence). CDR3 size: 14 residues. Trimming took 5 bases from V and 4 from J, leaving 14 bases between them. In nucleotides, the CDR3 is TGTGCCAGCAGTCTGCGGGGGGTTGGCACTGAAGCTTTCTTT. The encoded protein is CASSLRGVGTEAFF.

This chain uses TRBV5-1 with TRBJ2-7; 12 bases are shared with TRBD2. The end of the DNA aligns better with TRBJ2-5, so the J call may be wrong. This CDR3 is built from 17 residues. The germline gives CDR1 SGHRS, CDR2 YFSETQ. The chain's CDR3 is CASTNGPGLAGRETQYF. The CDR3 nucleotides are TGCGCCAGCACCAACGGTCCAGGACTAGCGGGGAGAGAGACCCAGTACTTC.

This sequence joins TRBV5-1 and TRBJ1-1, with D possibly matching TRBD1 (5 bases). CDR1 is SGHRS and CDR2 is YFSETQ in the germline V gene. V was shortened by 4 bases and J by 2 bases, with 15 bases between the two germline ends. The CDR3 covers 15 residues. The CDR3 bases are TGCGCCAGCAGCAGGGCCCAGGGAATAAACACTGAAGCTTTCTTT. Its translation is CASSRAQGINTEAFF.

This clone was detected only a few times. The rearrangement links TRBV19 to TRBJ1-5; D remains ambiguous. Germline V gene sequence: CDR1 LNHDA, CDR2 SQIVND (reference sequence). The CDR3 is 15 amino acids. Trimming removed 7 bases at V and 5 bases at J, with 18 bases between. This chain's CDR3 is CASKLYGGVYQPQHF. Written as DNA, the CDR3 is TGTGCCAGTAAACTGTATGGAGGAGTCTATCAGCCCCAGCATTTT.

The chain couples TRBV7-2 to TRBJ2-2; 7 nucleotides line up with TRBD1. J lost 3 bases, V lost 2 bases, and 3 bases had no gene match. The CDR3 extends over 15 amino acids. Germline V lookup: CDR1 SGHTA, CDR2 FQGNSA. The CDR3 spells CASSLRQGHTGELFF. Written as DNA, the CDR3 is TGTGCCAGCAGCTTAAGACAGGGCCACACCGGGGAGCTGTTTTTT.

The chain combines TRBV5-6 with TRBJ1-6; a possible D gene is TRBD1 (5 bases). The V end lost 4 bases, the J end lost 0 bases, and 11 bases lay between the germline ends. This CDR3 comprises 16 residues. Germline lookup yields CDR1 SGHDT and CDR2 YYEEEE. This CDR3 is CASSPGGSSYNSPLHF. The DNA for the CDR3 is TGTGCCAGCAGCCCCGGGGGAAGCTCCTATAATTCACCCCTCCACTTT. Based on the CDR3 plus reference TRBV5-6 and TRBJ1-6, the full variable domain is DAGVTQSPTHLIKTRGQQVTLRCSPKSGHDTVSWYQQALGQGPQFIFQYYEEEERQRGNFPDRFSGHQFPNYSSELNVNALLLGDSALYLCASSPGGSSYNSPLHFGNGTRLTVT.

The chain couples TRBV5-1 to TRBJ2-1; a possible D gene is TRBD2 (5 bases). The germline gives CDR1 SGHRS, CDR2 YFSETQ. This CDR3 is 15 amino acids long. V was clipped by 0 bases and J by 2 bases, with 9 bases between them. The CDR3 region has the DNA TGCGCCAGCAGCTTGGCCCCCGGGACCTACAATGAGCAGTTCTTC. Its translation: CASSLAPGTYNEQFF.

The V gene is TRBV9, the J gene TRBJ2-5, with TRBD2 identical over 7 bases. The V segment lost 0 bases and the J segment 4 bases; nucleotides outside the gene matches: 9. Germline CDR1 SGDLS, CDR2 YYNGEE. This CDR3 spans 16 amino acids. Written as DNA, the CDR3 is TGTGCCAGCAGCGTAGGGACTAGTTTCGGTGGAGAGACCCAGTACTTC. Amino acid sequence: CASSVGTSFGGETQYF.